These 7 T cell receptor beta chains were all obtained from the same sample, sequenced in a study of cytomegalovirus exposure and HLA in healthy donors. PCR amplification relied on 60 Vbeta primers (plus 13 Jbeta primers). The repertoire was sequenced with immunoSEQ multiplex PCR; TCRdb's copy has only in-frame clones and lacks some. In the table there are some 100,000 clones, about 79% of which are singletons. Sample: PBMCs. All receptors derive from a woman aged 18 to 35 in good health and CMV-seronegative.

As regards this clone: At the DNA level, this CDR3 is encoded by other sequences in the same sample as well. The chain combines TRBV4-3 with TRBJ1-2; D call uncertain. The germline V gene has CDR1 LGHNA and CDR2 YSLEER. CDR3 size: 15 residues. The V end lost 3 bases, the J end lost 0 bases, and 11 bases lay between the germline ends. Written as DNA, the CDR3 is TGCGCCAGCAGCCAGGATAGAACAGCTAACTATGGCTACACCTTC. Residues: CASSQDRTANYGYTF.

V and J are TRBV9 and TRBJ1-2; D gene unclear. V was clipped by 0 bases and J by 2 bases, with 5 bases between them. Germline CDR1 SGDLS, CDR2 YYNGEE. The CDR3 runs to 13 residues. The CDR3: CASSVGHNYGYTF. The CDR3 nucleotides read TGTGCCAGCAGCGTAGGACACAACTATGGCTACACCTTC.

The V call is TRBV6-1, the J call TRBJ1-5, with D possibly matching TRBD1 (5 bases). CDR1 MNHNS and CDR2 SASEGT come from the germline V gene. Trimming took 6 bases from V and 3 from J, leaving 9 bases between them. This CDR3 contains 13 residues. DNA for the CDR3: TGTGCCAGCAGATTACAGGACAATCAGCCCCAGCATTTT. Amino acids: CASRLQDNQPQHF.

This clone appeared once. The chain recombines TRBV12-1 with TRBJ2-5; the table's D call, TRBD1, has no DNA check behind it. TRBV12-1 has pseudogene status. The CDR3 extends over 13 amino acids. The CDR3 loop is CASSFDREETQYF. CDR3 sequence (DNA): TGTGCCAGCAGCTTTGACAGGGAAGAGACCCAGTACTTC.

This sequence joins TRBV7-9 and TRBJ2-7; tentative D call: TRBD1 (5 bases). This CDR3 is built from 15 residues. The V end was cut by 0 bases, the J end by 3 bases, with 12 bases between. CDR1 and CDR2 from the germline V gene are SEHNR and FQNEAQ (reference sequence). CDR3 DNA sequence: TGTGCCAGCAGCTTAGCGCTAGGACACGGCTACGAGCAGTACTTC. Translated: CASSLALGHGYEQYF.

The chain carries TRBV6-5 and TRBJ1-1; unclear D gene. The length of the CDR3 is 11 residues. Per germline, CDR1 MNHEY and CDR2 SVGAGI. The V and J ends lost 6 bases and 7 bases respectively, with 9 bases between them. CDR3 in amino acids: CASRTGIEAFF. The CDR3 region has the DNA TGTGCCAGCAGGACTGGTATTGAAGCTTTCTTT.

The rearrangement uses TRBV7-8 and TRBJ2-3; 8 bases line up with TRBD2. CDR3 size: 16 residues. CDR1 SGHVS and CDR2 FQNEAQ come from the germline V gene. After removal of 5 bases from V and 3 bases from J, the junction contained 10 bases not matched to a gene. CDR3 loop: CASSPRGAGVTDTQYF. In DNA form, the CDR3 reads TGTGCCAGCAGCCCCCGCGGAGCGGGAGTTACAGATACGCAGTATTTT.